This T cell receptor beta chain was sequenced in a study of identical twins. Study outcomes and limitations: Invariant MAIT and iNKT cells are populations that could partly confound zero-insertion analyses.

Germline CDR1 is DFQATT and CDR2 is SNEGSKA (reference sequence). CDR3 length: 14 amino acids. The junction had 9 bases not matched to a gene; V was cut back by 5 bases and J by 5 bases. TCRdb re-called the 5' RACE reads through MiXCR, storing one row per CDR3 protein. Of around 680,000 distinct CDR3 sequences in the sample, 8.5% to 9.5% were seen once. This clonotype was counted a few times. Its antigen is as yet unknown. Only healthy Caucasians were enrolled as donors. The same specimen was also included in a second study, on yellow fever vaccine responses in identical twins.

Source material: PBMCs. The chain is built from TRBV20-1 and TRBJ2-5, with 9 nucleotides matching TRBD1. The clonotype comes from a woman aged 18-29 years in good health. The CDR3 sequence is CSALRTGGRETQYF. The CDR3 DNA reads TGCAGTGCTCTAAGAACAGGGGGCAGGGAGACCCAGTACTTC.